What follows are 12 T cell receptor beta chains derived from one specimen sequenced in a study of CD8 T cells in ankylosing spondylitis. MiXCR, run by TCRdb on the 5' RACE reads, gives a single entry per CDR3 protein. This table has 250,000 to 400,000 distinct CDR3 sequences, around a tenth appearing once. What was sequenced was blood, either unsorted or a sorted T cell fraction (not recorded which). The source is a female donor with ankylosing spondylitis or in good health (not recorded which).

Ten or more counts support this clonotype. V usage is TRBV7-9 and J usage is TRBJ2-3; D unresolved. The CDR3 runs to 15 residues. Germline-derived CDR1 and CDR2 are SEHNR and FQNEAQ (reference sequence). Trimming pared 1 base from V and 0 bases from J, leaving 8 bases between. The CDR3 spells CASSLEVTSTDTQYF. For the CDR3, the DNA is TGTGCCAGCAGCTTAGAGGTGACTAGCACAGATACGCAGTATTTT. Full variable domain (rest looked up from reference TRBV7-9 and TRBJ2-3): DTGVSQNPRHKITKRGQNVTFRCDPISEHNRLYWYRQTLGQGPEFLTYFQNEAQLEKSRLLSDRFSAERPKGSFSTLEIQRTEQGDSAMYLCASSLEVTSTDTQYFGPGTRLTVL.

This clonotype was seen repeatedly, ten times or more. The V gene is TRBV18, the J gene TRBJ2-3, with TRBD2 matching 15 bases. CDR3 length equals 20 residues. Germline CDR1 reads KGHSH; CDR2 reads LQKENI. The ends lost 3 bases at V and 2 bases at J; junction bases unmatched: 12. The CDR3 is CASSPPGLAGGPQITDTQYF. CDR3 in DNA: TGTGCCAGCTCACCTCCGGGACTAGCGGGAGGACCTCAAATCACAGATACGCAGTATTTT. Full variable domain (outside the CDR3, taken from reference TRBV18 and TRBJ2-3): NAGVMQNPRHLVRRRGQEARLRCSPMKGHSHVYWYRQLPEEGLKFMVYLQKENIIDESGMPKERFSAEFPKEGPSILRIQQVVRGDSAAYFCASSPPGLAGGPQITDTQYFGPGTRLTVL.

Many counts were recorded for this clonotype. The rearrangement uses TRBV7-9 and TRBJ2-1; TRBD1 aligns across 9 bases. The V segment lost 8 bases and the J segment 9 bases; nucleotides outside the gene matches: 11. CDR3 size: 14 residues. Germline loops: CDR1 SEHNR, CDR2 FQNEAQ (reference sequence). The CDR3 here is CASVGTGYETEQFF. CDR3 DNA sequence: TGTGCCAGCGTGGGGACAGGGTATGAGACTGAGCAGTTCTTC.

This clonotype showed up many times. The chain couples TRBV6-1 to TRBJ1-5, with 9 bases aligning to TRBD1. Germline CDR1 and CDR2: MNHNS and SASEGT. After removal of 6 bases from V and 4 bases from J, the junction contained 10 bases not matched to a gene. This CDR3 is 16 amino acids long. For the CDR3, the DNA is TGTGCCAGCAGGCTGATGGGACAGGGTTTTAATCAGCCCCAGCATTTT. Translation gives CASRLMGQGFNQPQHF.

This clonotype was seen only a few times. V is TRBV29-1 and J is TRBJ2-5; a possible D gene is TRBD1 (5 bases). CDR3 size: 11 residues. Germline V gene lookup returns CDR1 SQVTM and CDR2 ANQGSEA. CDR3: CSLVHRGTQYF. DNA of the CDR3: TGCAGTCTTGTCCATAGGGGGACCCAGTACTTC. Using reference TRBV29-1 and TRBJ2-5 for the parts outside the CDR3, the full variable domain is SAVISQKPSRDICQRGTSLTIQCQVDSQVTMMFWYRQQPGQSLTLIATANQGSEATYESGFVIDKFPISRPNLTFSTLTVSNMSPEDSSIYLCSLVHRGTQYFGPGTRLLVL.

The chain couples TRBV3-1 to TRBJ2-1, with TRBD1 matching 10 bases. Germline CDR1 LGHDT, CDR2 YNNKEL (reference sequence). V was clipped by 10 bases and J by 9 bases; unmatched bases: 24. CDR3 size: 18 residues. Here the CDR3 DNA reads TGTGCCACCACCCCAAAATTAGGGAAGAGACAGGGGGCGGGTGAGCAGTTCTTC. This codes for CATTPKLGKRQGAGEQFF.

A remark on this clonotype: A junction end diverges from the germline sequence, so it may reflect a read error. This chain joins TRBV20-1 and TRBJ2-1; TRBD2 aligns across 13 bases. This CDR3 comprises 17 residues. Germline V gene lookup returns CDR1 DFQATT and CDR2 SNEGSKA (reference sequence). For the CDR3, the DNA is TGCTGTGCCGACCCACCTAGACTAGCGGGAGGAGTAAATGAGCAGTTCTTC. Its translation: CCADPPRLAGGVNEQFF.

There are many counts of this clonotype. This chain uses TRBV27 with TRBJ1-2; weak D call: TRBD1 (5 bases). Germline assignment: CDR1 MNHEY and CDR2 SMNVEV (reference sequence). V shed 3 bases and J shed 8 bases, with 16 bases lying between them. The CDR3 runs 14 residues. The chain's CDR3 is CASSFQRGGDGYTF. CDR3 nucleotide sequence: TGTGCCAGCAGTTTCCAACGGGGGGGAGACGGCTACACCTTC.

Concerning this clonotype itself: A read error may produce the germline difference seen at one junction end. The chain has TRBV7-8 and TRBJ2-1; D gene unclear. Germline CDR1 is SGHVS and CDR2 is FQNEAQ. The CDR3 has 15 amino acids. CDR3 bases: TGTGCCGGCAGCTCCGGCGTTGATCTCTACAATGAGCAGTTCTTC. It encodes CAGSSGVDLYNEQFF.

This clonotype was seen repeatedly, ten times or more. The chain recombines TRBV12-3 or TRBV12-4 with TRBJ1-3; 7 positions agree with TRBD1. The CDR3 totals 15 residues. V gave up 5 bases and J gave up 2 bases; unmatched junction bases: 6. CDR3 sequence: CASSLAGGAGNTIYF. CDR3 DNA sequence: TGTGCCAGCAGTCTGGCAGGGGGAGCTGGAAACACCATATATTTT.

The chain recombines TRBV7-8 with TRBJ1-4; TRBD1 might be the D (5 bases). This CDR3 is 14 amino acids long. Per germline, CDR1 SGHVS and CDR2 FQNEAQ. The V and J ends lost 6 bases and 4 bases respectively, with 12 bases between them. CDR3 nucleotides: TGTGCCAGCAGGAAGTCAGGGCTTAATGAAAAACTGTTTTTT. This sequence encodes CASRKSGLNEKLFF.

J is TRBJ2-7 and V is TRBV20-1, with D unclear. Germline V CDR1 and CDR2: DFQATT, SNEGSKA (reference sequence). This CDR3 region has 15 residues. Trimming shortened V by 0 bases and J by 2 bases, and 14 bases separated the two germline ends. The CDR3 coding sequence is TGCAGTGCTAGAGAACCCCCTTCTCTTACCTACGAGCAGTACTTC. Translation: CSAREPPSLTYEQYF.